The T cell receptor (beta chain) described here comes from a study of blood T cell dynamics during melanoma immunotherapy. General observations from the study: Disease-control patients' PBMC repertoires became either more clonal or more diverse at W3.

The method was immunoSEQ multiplex PCR; TCRdb's version includes in-frame clones alone and lacks a portion of them. This table holds more than 10,000 clones, roughly nine tenths found once. V was cut by 0 bases and J by 10 bases, with 7 bases left in between. CDR1 DFQATT and CDR2 SNEGSKA come from the germline V gene (reference sequence). The CDR3 consists of 11 residues. Time point meaning: pre-treatment baseline. Note on this clone: Its antigen is unidentified.

The chain combines TRBV20-1 with TRBJ2-1; D is unresolved. The sample was blood, taken from a patient treated with checkpoint blockade. This clonotype originated in a human donor with melanoma. Written as DNA, the CDR3 is TGCAGTGCTAGAGATCCCCCCGAGCAGTTCTTC. Residues: CSARDPPEQFF.